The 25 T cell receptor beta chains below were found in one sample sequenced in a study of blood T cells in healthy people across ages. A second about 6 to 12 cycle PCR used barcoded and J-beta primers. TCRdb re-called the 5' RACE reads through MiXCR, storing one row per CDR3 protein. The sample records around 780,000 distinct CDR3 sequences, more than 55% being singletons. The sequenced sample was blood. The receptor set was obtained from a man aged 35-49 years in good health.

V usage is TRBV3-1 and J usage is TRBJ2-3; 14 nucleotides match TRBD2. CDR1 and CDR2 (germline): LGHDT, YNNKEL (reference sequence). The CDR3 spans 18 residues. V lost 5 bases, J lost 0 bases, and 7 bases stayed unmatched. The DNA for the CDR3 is TGTGCCAGCAGCACCGGGACTAGCGGGGGAAGAAGCACAGATACGCAGTATTTT. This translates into CASSTGTSGGRSTDTQYF.

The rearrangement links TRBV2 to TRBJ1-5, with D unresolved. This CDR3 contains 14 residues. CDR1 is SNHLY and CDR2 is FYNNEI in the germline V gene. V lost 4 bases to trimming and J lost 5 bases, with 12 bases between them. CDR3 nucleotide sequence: TGTGCCAGCAGTGTTATACAGTCCGATCAGCCCCAGCATTTT. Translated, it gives CASSVIQSDQPQHF.

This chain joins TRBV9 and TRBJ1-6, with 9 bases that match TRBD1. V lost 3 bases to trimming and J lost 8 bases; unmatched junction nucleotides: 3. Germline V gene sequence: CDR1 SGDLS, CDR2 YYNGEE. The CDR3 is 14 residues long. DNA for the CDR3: TGTGCCAGCAGCGCGGGACAGGGAGATTCACCCCTCCACTTT. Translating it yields CASSAGQGDSPLHF.

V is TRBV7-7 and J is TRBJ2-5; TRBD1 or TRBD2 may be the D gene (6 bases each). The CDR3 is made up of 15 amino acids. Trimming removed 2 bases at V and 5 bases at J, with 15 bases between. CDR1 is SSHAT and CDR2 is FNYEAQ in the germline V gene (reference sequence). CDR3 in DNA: TGTGCCAGCAGCTTAAGCCGGGGGCGCGTGGAGACCCAGTACTTC. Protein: CASSLSRGRVETQYF.

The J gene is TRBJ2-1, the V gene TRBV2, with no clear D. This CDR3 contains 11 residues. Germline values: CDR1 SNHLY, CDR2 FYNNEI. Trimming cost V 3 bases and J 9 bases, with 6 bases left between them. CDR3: CASSEASEQFF. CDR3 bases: TGTGCCAGCAGTGAGGCCAGTGAGCAGTTCTTC.

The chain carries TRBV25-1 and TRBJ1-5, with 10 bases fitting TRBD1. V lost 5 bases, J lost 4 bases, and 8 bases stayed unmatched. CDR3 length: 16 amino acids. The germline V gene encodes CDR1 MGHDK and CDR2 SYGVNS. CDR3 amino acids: CASSPRDRGPNQPQHF. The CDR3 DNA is TGTGCCAGCAGTCCCCGGGACAGGGGCCCTAATCAGCCCCAGCATTTT.

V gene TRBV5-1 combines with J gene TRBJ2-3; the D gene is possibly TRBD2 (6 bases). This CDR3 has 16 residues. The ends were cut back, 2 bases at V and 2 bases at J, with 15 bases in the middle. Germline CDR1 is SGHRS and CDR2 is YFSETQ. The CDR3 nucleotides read TGCGCCAGCAGCTTAGGCGGGGCTATCTCCACAGATACGCAGTATTTT. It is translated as CASSLGGAISTDTQYF.

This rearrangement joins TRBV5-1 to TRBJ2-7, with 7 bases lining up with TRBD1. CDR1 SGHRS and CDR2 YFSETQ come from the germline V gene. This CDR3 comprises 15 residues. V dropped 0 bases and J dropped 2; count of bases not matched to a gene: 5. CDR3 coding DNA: TGCGCCAGCAGCTTGGCGTGGGACAGAGCCTACGAGCAGTACTTC. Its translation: CASSLAWDRAYEQYF.

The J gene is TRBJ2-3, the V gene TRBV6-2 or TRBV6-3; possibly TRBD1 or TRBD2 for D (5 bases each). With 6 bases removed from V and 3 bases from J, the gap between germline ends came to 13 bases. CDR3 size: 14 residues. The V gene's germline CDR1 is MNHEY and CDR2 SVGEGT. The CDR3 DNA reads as TGTGCCAGCAGCGTGGGGGTTCAAACAGATACGCAGTATTTT. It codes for CASSVGVQTDTQYF.

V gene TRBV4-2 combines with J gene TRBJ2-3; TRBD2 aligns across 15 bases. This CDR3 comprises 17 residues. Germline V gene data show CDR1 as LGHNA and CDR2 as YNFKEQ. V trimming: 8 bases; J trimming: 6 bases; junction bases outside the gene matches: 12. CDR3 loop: CASCRPGLAGGSDTQYF. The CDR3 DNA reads TGTGCCAGCTGCAGACCGGGACTAGCGGGAGGTTCGGATACGCAGTATTTT.

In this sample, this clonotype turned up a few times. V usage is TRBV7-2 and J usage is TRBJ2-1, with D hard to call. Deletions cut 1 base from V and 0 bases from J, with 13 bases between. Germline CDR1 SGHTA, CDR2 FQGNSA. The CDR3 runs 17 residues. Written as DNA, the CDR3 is TGTGCCAGCAGCTTAGGGTCCTCTCGAAGCTCCTACAATGAGCAGTTCTTC. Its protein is CASSLGSSRSSYNEQFF. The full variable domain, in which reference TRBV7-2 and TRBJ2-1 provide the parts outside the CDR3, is GAGVSQSPSNKVTEKGKDVELRCDPISGHTALYWYRQSLGQGLEFLIYFQGNSAPDKSGLPSDRFSAERTGGSVSTLTIQRTQQEDSAVYLCASSLGSSRSSYNEQFFGPGTRLTVL.

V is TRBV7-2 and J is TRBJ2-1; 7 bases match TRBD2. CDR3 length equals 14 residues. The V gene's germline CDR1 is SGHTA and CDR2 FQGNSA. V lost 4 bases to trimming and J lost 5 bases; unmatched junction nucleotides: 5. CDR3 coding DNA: TGTGCCAGCAGCTCCAGCGGGGCTAACAATGAGCAGTTCTTC. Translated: CASSSSGANNEQFF. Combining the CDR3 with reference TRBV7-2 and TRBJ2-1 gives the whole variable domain GAGVSQSPSNKVTEKGKDVELRCDPISGHTALYWYRQSLGQGLEFLIYFQGNSAPDKSGLPSDRFSAERTGGSVSTLTIQRTQQEDSAVYLCASSSSGANNEQFFGPGTRLTVL.

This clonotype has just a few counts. DNA of the CDR3: TGTGCCAGCATATCAGGTTTCTCCTACAATGAGCAGTTCTTC. Its translation is CASISGFSYNEQFF. The gene calls are TRBV12-3 or TRBV12-4 and TRBJ2-1; D unresolved. V was cut by 7 bases and J by 0 bases, with 10 bases left in between. This CDR3 has 14 residues.

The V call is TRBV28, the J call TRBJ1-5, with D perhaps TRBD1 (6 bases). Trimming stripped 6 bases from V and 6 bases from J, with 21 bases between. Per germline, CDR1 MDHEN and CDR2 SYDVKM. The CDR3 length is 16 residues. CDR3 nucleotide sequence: TGTGCCAGCAGCACTGCCGGGACATTTTTCGGTCAGCCCCAGCATTTT. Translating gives CASSTAGTFFGQPQHF.

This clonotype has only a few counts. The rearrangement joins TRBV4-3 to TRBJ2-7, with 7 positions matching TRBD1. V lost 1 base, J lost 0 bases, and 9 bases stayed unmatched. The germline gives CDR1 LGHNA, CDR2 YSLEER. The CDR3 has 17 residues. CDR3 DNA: TGCGCCAGCAGCCAAGTGACAGGGTCATTGGGCTCCTACGAGCAGTACTTC. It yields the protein CASSQVTGSLGSYEQYF.

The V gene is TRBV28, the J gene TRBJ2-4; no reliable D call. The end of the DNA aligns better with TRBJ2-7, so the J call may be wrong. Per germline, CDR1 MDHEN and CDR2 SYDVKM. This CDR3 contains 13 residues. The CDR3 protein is CASSQLGNYEQYF. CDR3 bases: TGTGCCAGCAGCCAATTGGGGAACTACGAGCAGTACTTC.

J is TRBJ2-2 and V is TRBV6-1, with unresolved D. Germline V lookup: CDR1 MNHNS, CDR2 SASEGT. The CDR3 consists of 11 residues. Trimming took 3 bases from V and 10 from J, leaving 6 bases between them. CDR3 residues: CASSDHQELFF. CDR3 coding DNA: TGTGCCAGCAGTGACCATCAGGAGCTGTTTTTT.

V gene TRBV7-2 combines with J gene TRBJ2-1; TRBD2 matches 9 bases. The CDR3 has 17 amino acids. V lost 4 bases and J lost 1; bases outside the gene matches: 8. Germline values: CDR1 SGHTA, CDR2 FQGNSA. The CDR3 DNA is TGTGCCAGCAGCTGGCGGGGGGGACCCCGATCCTACAATGAGCAGTTCTTC. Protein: CASSWRGGPRSYNEQFF.

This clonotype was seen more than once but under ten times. CDR3 nucleotides: TGTGCCAGCAGCTTAGCGCTAGGACTAGCGGGATATAACGAGCAGTACTTC. Translation: CASSLALGLAGYNEQYF. V is TRBV7-2 and J is TRBJ2-7, with 12 bases aligning to TRBD2. Germline loops: CDR1 SGHTA, CDR2 FQGNSA. CDR3 length: 17 amino acids. V lost 0 bases, J lost 5 bases, and 8 bases stayed unmatched.

CDR3 nucleotides: TGCAGTGCCACCGGACAGGGGGGTACTGGCTACACCTTC. This translates into CSATGQGGTGYTF. The chain couples TRBV20-1 to TRBJ1-2, with 10 bases identical to TRBD1. The V and J ends lost 6 bases and 7 bases, in that order; junction bases with no gene match: 8. CDR3 length: 13 residues. The germline gives CDR1 DFQATT, CDR2 SNEGSKA (reference sequence).

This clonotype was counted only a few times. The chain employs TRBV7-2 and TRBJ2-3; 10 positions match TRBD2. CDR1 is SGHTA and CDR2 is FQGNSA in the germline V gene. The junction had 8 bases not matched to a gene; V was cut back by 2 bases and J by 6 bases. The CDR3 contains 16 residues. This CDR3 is CASSLNLAGAKDTQYF. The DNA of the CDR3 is TGTGCCAGCAGCTTAAACCTAGCGGGAGCAAAGGATACGCAGTATTTT.

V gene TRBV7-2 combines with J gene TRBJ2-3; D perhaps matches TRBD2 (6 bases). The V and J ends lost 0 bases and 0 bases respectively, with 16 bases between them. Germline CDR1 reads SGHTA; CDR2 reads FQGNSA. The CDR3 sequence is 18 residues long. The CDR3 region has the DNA TGTGCCAGCAGCTTAGCGGAGGGCCAAAGCGTTAGCACAGATACGCAGTATTTT. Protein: CASSLAEGQSVSTDTQYF.

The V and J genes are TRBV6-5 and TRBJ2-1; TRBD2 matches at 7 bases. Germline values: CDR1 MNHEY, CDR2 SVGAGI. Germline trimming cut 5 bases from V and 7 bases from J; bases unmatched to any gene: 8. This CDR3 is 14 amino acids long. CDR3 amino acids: CASSPTSSRNEQFF. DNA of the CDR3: TGTGCCAGCAGTCCGACTAGCTCCCGAAATGAGCAGTTCTTC.

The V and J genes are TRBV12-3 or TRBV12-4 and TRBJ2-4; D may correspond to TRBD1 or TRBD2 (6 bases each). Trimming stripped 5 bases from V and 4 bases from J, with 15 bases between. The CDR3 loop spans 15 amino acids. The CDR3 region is CASSPLGGPKNIQYF. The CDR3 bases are TGTGCCAGCAGTCCCTTAGGGGGGCCTAAAAACATTCAGTACTTC.

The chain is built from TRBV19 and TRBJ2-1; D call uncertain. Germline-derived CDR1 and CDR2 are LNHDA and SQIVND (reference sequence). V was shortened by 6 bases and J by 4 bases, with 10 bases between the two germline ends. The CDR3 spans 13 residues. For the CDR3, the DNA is TGTGCCAGTAGCCCAGTAAGATACAATGAGCAGTTCTTC. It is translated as CASSPVRYNEQFF.